A single T cell receptor beta chain is shown here with its context. What it recognizes is unknown. The V gene's germline CDR1 is KGHSH and CDR2 LQKENI. The CDR3 is made up of 16 amino acids. V dropped 6 bases and J dropped 2 bases, with 17 bases sitting between them. These data belong to a study of cytotoxic CD8 clonotypes in ibrutinib-treated CLL. Overall study findings and caveats: Whereas clonality rose at ibrutinib response, it declined toward baseline at progression. Public clonotypes, an uncommon group, contracted or remained stable on treatment. Clonality was higher at baseline than in age-matched healthy donors and tracked circulating CD8+ T-cell counts.

Sequencing used immunoSEQ multiplex PCR; TCRdb keeps in-frame clones, though not all of them. This sample has about 140,000 clones, with about 80% found just once. The material was PBMCs, obtained after 12 months of ibrutinib treatment. This chain uses TRBV18 with TRBJ2-1; D not certain. This clonotype originated in a human donor with chronic lymphocytic leukemia. The CDR3 region is CASSPILLTTYNEQFF. The DNA of the CDR3 is TGTGCCAGCTCCCCCATCCTGCTTACTACCTACAATGAGCAGTTCTTC.